This T cell receptor beta chain was obtained from a study of T cells expressing NK-cell markers. On this clonotype: The antigen is not known.

After re-calling the 5' RACE reads, TCRdb lists one entry per CDR3 protein, DNA absent. The table for this sample gives approximately 380,000 distinct CDR3 sequences. General study findings and limits: The leading position in the CD3+CD56-NKG2C+ fraction of several donors also went to these clonotypes.

The CDR3 is 17 amino acids. The germline V gene has CDR1 MNHEY and CDR2 SMNVEV (reference sequence). The TCR sequence derives from a man aged 18 to 69 in good health. Sequencing was carried out using blood T cells: a sorted CD56 or NKG2C T cell subset, CD4+ or CD8+ T cells, or bulk PBMC T cells (not recorded which). This chain connects TRBV27 to TRBJ2-1; the TCRdb D gene call, TRBD1, has no DNA to confirm it. CDR3 protein: CASSYAQISTGGNEQFF.